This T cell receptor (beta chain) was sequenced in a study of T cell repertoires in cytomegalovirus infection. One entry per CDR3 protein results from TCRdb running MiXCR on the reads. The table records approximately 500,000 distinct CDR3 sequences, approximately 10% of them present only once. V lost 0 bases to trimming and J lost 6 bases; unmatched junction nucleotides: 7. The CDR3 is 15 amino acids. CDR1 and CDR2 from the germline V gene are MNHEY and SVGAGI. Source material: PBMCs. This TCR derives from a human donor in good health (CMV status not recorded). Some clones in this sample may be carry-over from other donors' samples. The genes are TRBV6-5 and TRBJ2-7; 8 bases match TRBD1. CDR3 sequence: CASSYSIQGASEQYF. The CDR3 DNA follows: TGTGCCAGCAGTTACTCGATTCAGGGGGCCTCCGAGCAGTACTTC.